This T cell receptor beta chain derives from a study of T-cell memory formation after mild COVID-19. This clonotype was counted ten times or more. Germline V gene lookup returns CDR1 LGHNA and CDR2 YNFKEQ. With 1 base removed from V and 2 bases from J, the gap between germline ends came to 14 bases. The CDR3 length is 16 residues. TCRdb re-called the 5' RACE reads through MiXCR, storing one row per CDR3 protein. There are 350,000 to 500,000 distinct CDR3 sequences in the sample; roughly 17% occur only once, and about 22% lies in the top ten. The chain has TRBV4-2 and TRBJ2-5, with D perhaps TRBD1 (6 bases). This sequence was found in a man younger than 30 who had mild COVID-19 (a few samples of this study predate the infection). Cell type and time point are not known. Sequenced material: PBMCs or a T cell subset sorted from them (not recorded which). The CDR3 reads CASSQAAGQPQETQYF. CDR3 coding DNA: TGTGCCAGCAGCCAAGCAGCCGGACAGCCTCAAGAGACCCAGTACTTC.